Following are 27 T cell receptor beta chains from one sample sequenced in a study of T-cell memory formation after mild COVID-19. One entry per CDR3 protein, called by TCRdb with MiXCR from the 5' RACE reads. Here the sample spans approximately 340,000 distinct CDR3 sequences, approximately 13% being singletons. The sequenced sample was PBMCs or a T cell subset sorted from them (not recorded which). The source of these receptors is a man aged 18 to 35 who had mild COVID-19 (a few samples of this study predate the infection). Cell type and time point are not known.

This clonotype was observed a single time. This chain uses TRBV20-1 with TRBJ2-2; TRBD1 matches 9 bases. Trimming cost V 1 base and J 7 bases; bases outside gene matches: 7. The CDR3 runs 15 residues. Germline V gene data show CDR1 as DFQATT and CDR2 as SNEGSKA (reference sequence). The DNA of the CDR3 is TGCAGTGCTAGAGGTCCGGGACAGGGTGGCGGGGAGCTGTTTTTT. Translated, it gives CSARGPGQGGGELFF.

This clonotype was counted a few times. The chain carries TRBV4-3 and TRBJ2-3; D may be TRBD2 (5 bases). The CDR3 is made up of 15 amino acids. The germline V gene has CDR1 LGHNA and CDR2 YSLEER. V lost 0 bases, J lost 1 base, and 8 bases lay in between. CDR3 DNA: TGCGCCAGCAGCCAAGATGGGCGGGGCACAGATACGCAGTATTTT. The encoded protein is CASSQDGRGTDTQYF.

This clonotype was found many times. CDR3 sequence reads: CASSYRGGPYNEQFF. CDR3 nucleotide sequence: TGTGCCAGCAGTTACCGGGGGGGCCCATACAATGAGCAGTTCTTC. This chain links TRBV6-2 or TRBV6-3 with TRBJ2-1; 8 bases are shared with TRBD2. Germline CDR1 MNHEY, CDR2 SVGEGT. The CDR3 has 15 amino acids. V lost 2 bases and J lost 4; bases outside the gene matches: 4.

The chain uses TRBV5-1 and TRBJ1-1, with D hard to call. There are 14 residues in the CDR3. Trimming took off 0 bases at V and 2 bases at J, with 8 bases between the two ends. The V gene's germline CDR1 is SGHRS and CDR2 YFSETQ. CDR3 sequence reads: CASSLVPLNTEAFF. The CDR3 coding sequence is TGCGCCAGCAGCTTGGTTCCACTTAACACTGAAGCTTTCTTT.

This chain joins TRBV4-1 and TRBJ2-7; unclear D gene. This CDR3 comprises 15 residues. From germline, CDR1 is MGHRA and CDR2 YSYEKL. The V and J ends lost 0 bases and 0 bases respectively, with 9 bases between them. The CDR3 DNA sequence: TGCGCCAGCAGCCAAGAAAGGGCGAGCTCCTACGAGCAGTACTTC. This gives the protein CASSQERASSYEQYF.

This clonotype was seen many times. This chain joins TRBV29-1 and TRBJ1-1, with D perhaps TRBD1 (5 bases). The CDR3 spans 15 residues. The V end lost 4 bases, the J end lost 0 bases, and 15 bases lay between the germline ends. The germline V gene has CDR1 SQVTM and CDR2 ANQGSEA. CDR3 sequence: CSVGAGWGMNTEAFF. The CDR3 DNA is TGCAGCGTTGGGGCAGGGTGGGGGATGAACACTGAAGCTTTCTTT.

This clonotype was seen a handful of times. The chain is built from TRBV20-1 and TRBJ1-5, with 7 bases fitting TRBD1. CDR1 DFQATT and CDR2 SNEGSKA come from the germline V gene (reference sequence). J was trimmed by 7 bases and V by 4 bases; bases with no gene match: 7. This CDR3 comprises 13 residues. CDR3 coding DNA: TGCAGTGCTATGGAAACAGGGGACCAGCCCCAGCATTTT. It translates to CSAMETGDQPQHF.

V usage is TRBV10-3 and J usage is TRBJ2-7; D is perhaps TRBD1 (5 bases). CDR3 length: 15 amino acids. With 0 bases removed from V and 9 bases from J, the gap between germline ends came to 18 bases. From germline, CDR1 is ENHRY and CDR2 SYGVKD. CDR3 sequence (DNA): TGTGCCATCAGTGAGTCATGGGAAGGGGCAGCTCGGCAGTACTTC. Its translation is CAISESWEGAARQYF.

This clonotype occurred a few times. DNA of the CDR3: TGCGCCAGCAGCTTGCGCTTAGCTAACTATGGCTACACCTTC. It encodes CASSLRLANYGYTF. The V call is TRBV5-1, the J call TRBJ1-2; unclear D gene. The CDR3 is 14 amino acids. Germline lookup yields CDR1 SGHRS and CDR2 YFSETQ. Trimming stripped 1 base from V and 0 bases from J, with 7 bases between.

This clonotype was picked up many times. Written as DNA, the CDR3 is TGTGCCAGCAGCCCGGGCCCCCGGACAGGGCCGGATACGCAGTATTTT. Amino acids: CASSPGPRTGPDTQYF. J is TRBJ2-3 and V is TRBV7-2, with 8 nucleotides matching TRBD1. The germline V gene encodes CDR1 SGHTA and CDR2 FQGNSA. V was clipped by 5 bases and J by 6 bases; unmatched bases: 13. The CDR3 spans 16 residues.

This clonotype came up a few times. V usage is TRBV19 and J usage is TRBJ1-5; a possible D gene is TRBD1 (5 bases). V dropped 5 bases and J dropped 8 bases, with 22 bases sitting between them. This CDR3 has 16 residues. Looked up from germline, CDR1 is LNHDA and CDR2 is SQIVND (reference sequence). CDR3: CASSSIEGQGPEPQHF. The DNA of the CDR3 is TGTGCCAGTAGTTCAATCGAGGGGCAGGGCCCGGAGCCCCAGCATTTT.

The chain has TRBV6-2 or TRBV6-3 and TRBJ2-3, with D tentatively TRBD2 (6 bases). V lost 7 bases to trimming and J lost 6 bases, with 26 bases between them. This CDR3 region has 17 residues. Germline CDR1 is MNHEY and CDR2 is SVGEGT. The CDR3 DNA reads TGTGCCAGCACCCTGTCGGGCGGGTATGGTCGGGAGGATACGCAGTATTTT. It translates to CASTLSGGYGREDTQYF.

Many counts were recorded for this clonotype. The CDR3 spells CASSSDCNLTYNEQFF. The CDR3 region has the DNA TGTGCCAGCAGCTCAGACTGTAATTTAACCTACAATGAGCAGTTCTTC. The gene calls are TRBV7-3 and TRBJ2-1; no definite D call. V dropped 4 bases and J dropped 2 bases, with 15 bases sitting between them. The CDR3 runs 16 residues. The germline gives CDR1 SGHTA, CDR2 FQGTGA.

This clonotype appeared once. The chain combines TRBV7-9 with TRBJ2-7, with D tentatively TRBD2 (5 bases). V was clipped by 5 bases and J by 2 bases, with 10 bases between them. CDR1 SEHNR and CDR2 FQNEAQ come from the germline V gene (reference sequence). The CDR3 length is 13 residues. For the CDR3, the DNA is TGTGCCAGCAGCCGAGCGGACCCCTACGAGCAGTACTTC. Translated, it gives CASSRADPYEQYF.

This chain connects TRBV6-2 or TRBV6-3 to TRBJ1-5; 11 nucleotides align to TRBD1. Germline assignment: CDR1 MNHEY and CDR2 SVGEGT. V trimming: 2 bases; J trimming: 7 bases; junction bases outside the gene matches: 13. The CDR3 sequence is 18 residues long. The CDR3 protein is CASSYLSRDRGIGQPQHF. The CDR3 coding sequence is TGTGCCAGCAGTTACCTCAGCCGGGACAGGGGGATTGGGCAGCCCCAGCATTTT.

This clonotype was seen many times. The chain joins TRBV9 to TRBJ2-1; the D gene is possibly TRBD1 (6 bases). CDR1 SGDLS and CDR2 YYNGEE come from the germline V gene. The CDR3 loop spans 14 amino acids. Trimming took 3 bases from V and 3 from J, leaving 10 bases between them. DNA for the CDR3: TGTGCCAGCAGCGCCGTGGACAGCTACAATGAGCAGTTCTTC. Translating it yields CASSAVDSYNEQFF.

This clonotype has ten or more counts. The chain employs TRBV29-1 and TRBJ1-3; D is unresolved. CDR3 length equals 12 residues. CDR1 is SQVTM, CDR2 ANQGSEA, per germline. V lost 7 bases, J lost 0 bases, and 7 bases lay in between. CDR3 loop: CSAHYSGNTIYF. As DNA, the CDR3 is TGCAGCGCCCACTACTCTGGAAACACCATATATTTT.

The CDR3 DNA reads as TGTGCCAGCACCCCGAGACCGGGACTCGGACAGGGACCCCAGCATTTT. Amino acid sequence: CASTPRPGLGQGPQHF. The chain combines TRBV6-1 with TRBJ1-5, with 8 positions matching TRBD1. Germline V gene lookup returns CDR1 MNHNS and CDR2 SASEGT. V gave up 7 bases and J gave up 10 bases; unmatched junction bases: 18. This CDR3 contains 16 residues.

This clonotype was found a few times. The V and J genes are TRBV9 and TRBJ1-4, with D possibly TRBD1 on 6 matching bases. CDR3 length equals 16 residues. Trimming shortened V by 3 bases and J by 3 bases, and 15 bases separated the two germline ends. Germline V gene lookup returns CDR1 SGDLS and CDR2 YYNGEE. CDR3 residues: CASSAEPGDANEKLFF. The CDR3 DNA reads TGTGCCAGCAGCGCCGAACCAGGGGACGCTAATGAAAAACTGTTTTTT.

This clonotype has at least ten counts. V gene TRBV3-1 combines with J gene TRBJ2-5; D remains ambiguous. Trimming removed 4 bases from V and 3 bases from J, with 6 bases in between. Germline assignment: CDR1 LGHDT and CDR2 YNNKEL (reference sequence). The CDR3 length is 12 residues. The CDR3 loop is CASSPREETQYF. Here the CDR3 DNA reads TGTGCCAGCAGCCCAAGGGAAGAGACCCAGTACTTC.

V usage is TRBV7-6 and J usage is TRBJ2-2; maybe TRBD2 (7 bases). The CDR3 spans 15 residues. Germline CDR1 and CDR2: SGHVS and FNYEAQ. V was shortened by 5 bases and J by 3 bases, with 13 bases between the two germline ends. The CDR3 DNA is TGTGCCAGCAGCCCCGGGGGGCCCTACACCGGGGAGCTGTTTTTT. The encoded protein is CASSPGGPYTGELFF.

The gene calls are TRBV5-1 and TRBJ2-5; D is unclear. This CDR3 is 14 amino acids long. V was trimmed by 0 bases and J by 6 bases, leaving 12 bases between them. Germline V gives CDR1 SGHRS, CDR2 YFSETQ. CDR3 loop: CASSLDRFKKTQYF. CDR3 nucleotides: TGCGCCAGCAGCTTGGACAGATTCAAGAAGACCCAGTACTTC. The full variable domain, its missing parts supplied by reference TRBV5-1 and TRBJ2-5, is KAGVTQTPRYLIKTRGQQVTLSCSPISGHRSVSWYQQTPGQGLQFLFEYFSETQRNKGNFPGRFSGRQFSNSRSEMNVSTLELGDSALYLCASSLDRFKKTQYFGPGTRLLVL.

The CDR3 region has the DNA TGTGCCAGCAGCAACCGGGACAGCCCCCCAAGCACGCAGTATTTT. It yields the protein CASSNRDSPPSTQYF. J is TRBJ2-3 and V is TRBV5-5, with 7 bases that match TRBD1. The CDR3 is made up of 15 amino acids. V lost 4 bases, J lost 9 bases, and 14 bases stayed unmatched. CDR1 and CDR2 (germline): SGHKS, YYEKEE (reference sequence).

This clonotype was seen a handful of times. The chain links TRBV4-1 to TRBJ2-3; D may be TRBD2 (7 bases). V was trimmed by 0 bases and J by 9 bases, leaving 16 bases between them. This CDR3 has 15 residues. Germline loops: CDR1 MGHRA, CDR2 YSYEKL. The CDR3 bases are TGCGCCAGCAGCCAAGATCCGGGAGGACAGCGCACGCAGTATTTT. It yields the protein CASSQDPGGQRTQYF.

V is TRBV11-2 and J is TRBJ2-2; 7 nucleotides agree with TRBD1. Germline CDR1 SGHAT, CDR2 FQNNGV. CDR3 length: 16 residues. Trimming removed 5 bases from V and 1 base from J; junction bases left unmatched: 7. The CDR3 DNA sequence: TGTGCCAGCAGCACTCGGACAGGAGGGAACACCGGGGAGCTGTTTTTT. It codes for CASSTRTGGNTGELFF. Combining the CDR3 with reference TRBV11-2 and TRBJ2-2 gives the whole variable domain EAGVAQSPRYKIIEKRQSVAFWCNPISGHATLYWYQQILGQGPKLLIQFQNNGVVDDSQLPKDRFSAERLKGVDSTLKIQPAKLEDSAVYLCASSTRTGGNTGELFFGEGSRLTVL.

This clonotype appeared a few times. V and J are TRBV11-2 and TRBJ1-1, with D possibly TRBD1 on 6 matching bases. CDR3 length equals 13 residues. The V end was cut by 8 bases, the J end by 4 bases, with 14 bases between. Germline V gene sequence: CDR1 SGHAT, CDR2 FQNNGV. The CDR3 region is CASGVGAPTEAFF. CDR3 bases: TGTGCCAGCGGGGTGGGGGCACCCACTGAAGCTTTCTTT.

This clonotype has more than one count but fewer than ten. The chain carries TRBV7-9 and TRBJ1-4; TRBD1 matches at 10 bases. V lost 5 bases, J lost 7 bases, and 10 bases stayed unmatched. Germline-derived CDR1 and CDR2 are SEHNR and FQNEAQ (reference sequence). CDR3 length: 16 amino acids. The CDR3 spells CASSPEWDRGGEKLFF. The CDR3 DNA reads TGTGCCAGCAGCCCTGAGTGGGACAGGGGCGGTGAAAAACTGTTTTTT.